This entry concerns a single T cell receptor (beta chain). Its antigen remains unknown. This CDR3 has 15 residues. Trimming stripped 6 bases from V and 7 bases from J, with 18 bases between. CDR1 and CDR2 from the germline V gene are LGHNT and FRNRAP. This sample stems from a study of T cells in Graves' hyperthyroidism and ophthalmopathy. Study-wide points: Stable hyperthyroidism was told apart from ophthalmopathy by a model built on 13 V-J features.

The investigators amplified TCR beta CDR3 regions from RNA transcripts. A first-round RT-PCR of the TCR CDR3 used the HTBI primer set. TCRdb reprocessed the multiplex PCR reads via MiXCR and lists one record per CDR3 protein. The sample lists roughly 710,000 distinct CDR3 sequences, just over 35% occurring once. PBMCs stemmed from over 7.5 ml fresh peripheral blood. The sample was blood. V and J are TRBV12-5 and TRBJ2-2; D possibly uses TRBD1 or TRBD2 (5 bases each). The source of this sequence is a woman aged 35 to 49 with Graves' hyperthyroidism. Here the CDR3 DNA reads TGTGCTAGTGGAAGGACCCACGGGGCGGGCGGGGAGCTGTTTTTT. It encodes CASGRTHGAGGELFF.